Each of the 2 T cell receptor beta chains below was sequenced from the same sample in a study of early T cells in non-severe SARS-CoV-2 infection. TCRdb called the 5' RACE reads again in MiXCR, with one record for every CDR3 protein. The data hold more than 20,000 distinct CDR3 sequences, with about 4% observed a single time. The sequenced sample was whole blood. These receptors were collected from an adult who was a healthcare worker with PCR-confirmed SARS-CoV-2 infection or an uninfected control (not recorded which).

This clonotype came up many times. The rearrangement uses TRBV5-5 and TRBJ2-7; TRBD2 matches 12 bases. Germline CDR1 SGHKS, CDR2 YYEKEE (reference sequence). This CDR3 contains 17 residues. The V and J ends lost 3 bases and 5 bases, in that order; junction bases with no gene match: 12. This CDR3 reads CASSSSLAGGRSDEQYF. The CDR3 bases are TGTGCCAGCAGCTCCTCACTAGCGGGAGGTCGAAGTGACGAGCAGTACTTC. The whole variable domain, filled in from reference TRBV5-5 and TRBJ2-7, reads DAGVTQSPTHLIKTRGQQVTLRCSPISGHKSVSWYQQVLGQGPQFIFQYYEKEERGRGNFPDRFSARQFPNYSSELNVNALLLGDSALYLCASSSSLAGGRSDEQYFGPGTRLTVT.

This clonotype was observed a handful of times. The CDR3 coding sequence is TGTGCCAGCTCACCACAAGAAAACACTGAAGCTTTCTTT. Protein product: CASSPQENTEAFF. J is TRBJ1-1 and V is TRBV18, with D hard to call. V was cut by 1 base and J by 2 bases, with 5 bases left in between. Germline V lookup: CDR1 KGHSH, CDR2 LQKENI. This CDR3 region has 13 residues.